The present T cell receptor beta chain was sequenced within a study of T cell responses to AZD1222 COVID-19 vaccine. Study outcomes and limitations: Repertoires were collected only later (after the peak T cell response had occurred). Following two doses of AZD1222, Spike-specific TCR breadth and depth rose. Clonal diversity was possibly underestimated; the donors were predominantly white British and more often female.

About this clone itself: The antigen is undetermined.

With 1 base removed from V and 6 bases from J, the gap between germline ends came to 12 bases. CDR1 SEHNR and CDR2 FQNEAQ come from the germline V gene (reference sequence). The CDR3 sequence is 15 residues long. Some second doses came at about 4 weeks and others at about 12 weeks; these were pooled. The method was immunoSEQ multiplex PCR; TCRdb's version includes in-frame clones alone and lacks a portion of them. The sample has about 100,000 clones; approximately 92% are singletons. Sample: peripheral blood, taken 28 days after the second AZD1222 dose. This TCR came from an adult who received the AZD1222 COVID-19 vaccine. V usage is TRBV7-9 and J usage is TRBJ1-4; D may be TRBD1 (5 bases). The CDR3 bases are TGTGCCAGCAGCTTAGGGGCAGGGCTATATGAAAAACTGTTTTTT. Encoded protein: CASSLGAGLYEKLFF.